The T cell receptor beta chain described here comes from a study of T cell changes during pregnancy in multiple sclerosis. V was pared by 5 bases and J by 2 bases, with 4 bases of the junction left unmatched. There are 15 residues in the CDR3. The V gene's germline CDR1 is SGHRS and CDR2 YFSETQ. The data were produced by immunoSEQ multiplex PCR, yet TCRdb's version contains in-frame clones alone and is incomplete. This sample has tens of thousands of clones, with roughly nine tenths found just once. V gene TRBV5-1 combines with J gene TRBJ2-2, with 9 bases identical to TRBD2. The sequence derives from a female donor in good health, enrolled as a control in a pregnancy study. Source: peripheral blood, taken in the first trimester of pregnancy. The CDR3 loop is CASSFSGSNTGELFF. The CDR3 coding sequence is TGCGCCAGCAGTTTTAGCGGGAGTAACACCGGGGAGCTGTTTTTT.